The 8 T cell receptor beta chains below come from one sample, sequenced in a study of beta chain features in type 1 diabetes. Of the isolated RNA, all was reverse transcribed, and so the sequenced material was expressed TCRB transcripts. Libraries were prepared by immunoSEQ multiplex PCR; TCRdb keeps only in-frame clonotypes and omits some of them. The sample lists fewer than 550,000 clones, roughly 10% seen once, with over 0.04% in the top ten. Sequencing was done on a sample of naive CD4+ T cells from blood. The receptors here all came from a woman aged 18-35 years in good health.

This clone was recorded a few times. This chain links TRBV4-3 with TRBJ1-1, with D perhaps TRBD1 (5 bases). V dropped 4 bases and J dropped 1 base, with 10 bases sitting between them. CDR1 is LGHNA, CDR2 YSLEER, per germline. The CDR3 is 14 residues long. DNA for the CDR3: TGCGCCAGCAGCCTAGCGAGGGGGAACACTGAAGCTTTCTTT. Its protein is CASSLARGNTEAFF.

The rearrangement links TRBV29-1 to TRBJ1-1, with TRBD1 as a possible D gene (5 bases). The CDR3 contains 11 residues. Germline V lookup: CDR1 SQVTM, CDR2 ANQGSEA. Trimming pared 0 bases from V and 11 bases from J, leaving 10 bases between. The CDR3 DNA sequence: TGCAGCGTTGAAGAGGGGGATAGGGCTTTCTTT. Translating gives CSVEEGDRAFF.

The J gene is TRBJ2-7, the V gene TRBV7-2; the match to TRBD2 covers 10 bases. This CDR3 has 14 residues. V was pared by 5 bases and J by 3 bases, with 4 bases of the junction left unmatched. Germline CDR1 is SGHTA and CDR2 is FQGNSA. This CDR3 is CASSAGLAVYEQYF. CDR3 coding DNA: TGTGCCAGCAGCGCTGGACTAGCGGTCTACGAGCAGTACTTC.

Ten or more counts support this clone. The CDR3 protein is CASSQGVQVGEKLFF. The CDR3 DNA is TGTGCCAGCAGCCAAGGAGTACAGGTTGGCGAAAAACTGTTTTTT. The chain has TRBV14 and TRBJ1-4; a weak D match, TRBD1 (5 bases). The CDR3 loop spans 15 amino acids. V lost 1 base, J lost 8 bases, and 14 bases lay in between. Germline-derived CDR1 and CDR2 are SGHDN and FVKESK.

The sample holds a few counts of this clone. The chain uses TRBV28 and TRBJ1-1; 7 bases are shared with TRBD1. The germline V gene has CDR1 MDHEN and CDR2 SYDVKM. The J segment lost 1 base and the V segment lost 5 bases, leaving 4 bases of the junction unmatched. CDR3 length: 14 residues. CDR3 region: CASSPTGSNTEAFF. Written as DNA, the CDR3 is TGTGCCAGCAGTCCGACAGGGTCGAACACTGAAGCTTTCTTT. Full variable domain (missing parts from reference TRBV28 and TRBJ1-1): DVKVTQSSRYLVKRTGEKVFLECVQDMDHENMFWYRQDPGLGLRLIYFSYDVKMKEKGDIPEGYSVSREKKERFSLILESASTNQTSMYLCASSPTGSNTEAFFGQGTRLTVV.

The rearrangement links TRBV7-2 to TRBJ2-1; unclear D gene. The V gene lost 1 base and the J gene lost 12 bases, with 13 bases spanning the gap. Germline values: CDR1 SGHTA, CDR2 FQGNSA. CDR3 length equals 13 residues. In DNA, the CDR3 is TGTGCCAGCAGCTTAGTACCGATCTATGGGCAGTTCTTC. It is translated as CASSLVPIYGQFF.

The V call is TRBV7-2, the J call TRBJ1-1, with D hard to call. Germline values: CDR1 SGHTA, CDR2 FQGNSA. Trimming took 3 bases from V and 1 from J, leaving 9 bases between them. This CDR3 spans 14 amino acids. CDR3 coding DNA: TGTGCCAGCAGCTTTGGACGGAGGAACACTGAAGCTTTCTTT. Its translation is CASSFGRRNTEAFF.

V is TRBV20-1 and J is TRBJ1-4, with D uncertain. Trimming pared 2 bases from V and 7 bases from J, leaving 5 bases between. There are 11 residues in the CDR3. Germline V CDR1 and CDR2: DFQATT, SNEGSKA (reference sequence). The CDR3 nucleotides read TGCAGTGCTAGATATCTTGAAAAACTGTTTTTT. It is translated as CSARYLEKLFF.